This entry describes one T cell receptor (beta chain). The germline V gene has CDR1 MNHNY and CDR2 SVGAGI (reference sequence). V lost 0 bases and J 5 bases, leaving 13 bases between the germline ends. CDR3 length: 16 amino acids. The data stem from a study of graft-versus-host responses after intestinal transplantation. Study in general: The study gave all recipients anti-thymocyte globulin induction, then tacrolimus and steroids for approximately three years.

This table comes from immunoSEQ multiplex PCR, and its TCRdb copy is limited to in-frame clones, with some not included. This sample carries tens of thousands of clones, roughly 90% of them seen once, and the ten largest clones take 0.65% to 0.75%. The sample here was PBMCs, taken 98 days after intestinal transplantation. This TCR was recovered from a human patient who received an intestinal transplant, so some T cells may come from the graft donor. This sequence joins TRBV6-6 and TRBJ2-2; D call uncertain. This CDR3 reads CASSYSPLPRTGELFF. The CDR3 DNA is TGTGCCAGCAGTTACTCGCCGCTCCCGAGAACCGGGGAGCTGTTTTTT.